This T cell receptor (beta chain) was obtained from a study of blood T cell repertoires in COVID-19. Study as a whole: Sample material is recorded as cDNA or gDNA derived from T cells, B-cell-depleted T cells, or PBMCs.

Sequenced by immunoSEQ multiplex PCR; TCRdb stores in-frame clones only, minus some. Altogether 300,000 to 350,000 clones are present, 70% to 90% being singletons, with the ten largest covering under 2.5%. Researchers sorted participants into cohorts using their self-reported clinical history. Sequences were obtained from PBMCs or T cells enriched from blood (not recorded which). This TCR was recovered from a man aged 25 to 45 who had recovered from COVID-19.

The CDR3 is CASSLGAGRGQPQHF. The CDR3 DNA sequence: TGTGCCAGCAGCTTAGGGGCCGGGAGGGGTCAGCCCCAGCATTTT. This chain links TRBV7-8 with TRBJ1-5, with a weak D call TRBD1 (5 bases). Trimming removed 1 base at V and 6 bases at J, with 13 bases between. Germline V gives CDR1 SGHVS, CDR2 FQNEAQ. This CDR3 has 15 residues. Complete variable domain (other parts from reference TRBV7-8 and TRBJ1-5): GAGVSQSPRYKVAKRGQDVALRCDPISGHVSLFWYQQALGQGPEFLTYFQNEAQLDKSGLPSDRFFAERPEGSVSTLKIQRTQQEDSAVYLCASSLGAGRGQPQHFGDGTRLSIL.